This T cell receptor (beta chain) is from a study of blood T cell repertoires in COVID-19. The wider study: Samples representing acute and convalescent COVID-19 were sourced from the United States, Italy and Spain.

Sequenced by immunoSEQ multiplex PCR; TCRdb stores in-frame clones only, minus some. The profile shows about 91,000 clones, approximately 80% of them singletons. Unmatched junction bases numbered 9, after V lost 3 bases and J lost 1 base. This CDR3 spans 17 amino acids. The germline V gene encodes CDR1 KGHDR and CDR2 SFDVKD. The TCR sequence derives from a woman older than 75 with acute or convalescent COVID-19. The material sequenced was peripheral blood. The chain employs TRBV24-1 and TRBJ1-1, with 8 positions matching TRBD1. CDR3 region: CATSDPGQGLGNTEAFF. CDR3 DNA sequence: TGTGCCACCAGTGATCCCGGACAGGGTTTGGGGAACACTGAAGCTTTCTTT.